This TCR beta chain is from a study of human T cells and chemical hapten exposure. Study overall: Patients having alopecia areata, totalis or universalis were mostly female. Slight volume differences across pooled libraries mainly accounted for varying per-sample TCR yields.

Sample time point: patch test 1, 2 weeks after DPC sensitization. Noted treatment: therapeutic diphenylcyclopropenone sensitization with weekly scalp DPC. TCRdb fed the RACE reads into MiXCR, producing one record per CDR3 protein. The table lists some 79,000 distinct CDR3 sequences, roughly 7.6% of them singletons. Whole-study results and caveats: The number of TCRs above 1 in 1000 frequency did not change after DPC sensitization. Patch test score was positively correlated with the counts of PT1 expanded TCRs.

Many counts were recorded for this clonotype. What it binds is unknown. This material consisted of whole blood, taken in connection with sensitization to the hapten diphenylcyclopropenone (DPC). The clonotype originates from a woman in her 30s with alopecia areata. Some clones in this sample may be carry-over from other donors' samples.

CDR3 sequence: CASSRGNGETQYF. The CDR3 region has the DNA TGTGCCAGCAGTCGAGGGAATGGAGAGACCCAGTACTTC. The chain couples TRBV12-3 or TRBV12-4 to TRBJ2-5, with D perhaps TRBD2 (5 bases). The CDR3 runs to 13 residues. V dropped 5 bases and J dropped 4 bases, with 11 bases sitting between them.